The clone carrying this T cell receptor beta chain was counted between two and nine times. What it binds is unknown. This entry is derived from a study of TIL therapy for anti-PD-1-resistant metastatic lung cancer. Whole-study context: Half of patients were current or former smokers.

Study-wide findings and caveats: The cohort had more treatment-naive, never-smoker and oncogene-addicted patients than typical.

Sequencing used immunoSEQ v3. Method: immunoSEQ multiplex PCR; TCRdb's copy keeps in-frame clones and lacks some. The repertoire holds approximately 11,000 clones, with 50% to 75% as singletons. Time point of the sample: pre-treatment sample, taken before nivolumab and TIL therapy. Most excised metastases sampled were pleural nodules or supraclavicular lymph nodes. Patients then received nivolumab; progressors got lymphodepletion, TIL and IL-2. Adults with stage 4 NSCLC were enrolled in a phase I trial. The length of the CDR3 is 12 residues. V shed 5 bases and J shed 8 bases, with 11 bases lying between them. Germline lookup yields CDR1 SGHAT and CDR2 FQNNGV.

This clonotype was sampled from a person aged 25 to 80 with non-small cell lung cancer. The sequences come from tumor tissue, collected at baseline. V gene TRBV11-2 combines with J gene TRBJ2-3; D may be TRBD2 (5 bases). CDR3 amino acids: CASSEGPLTQYF. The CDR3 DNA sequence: TGTGCCAGCAGCGAGGGCCCTCTTACGCAGTATTTT.